Below are 26 T cell receptor beta chains sequenced from a single sample in a study of cytomegalovirus exposure and HLA in healthy donors (dated by TCRdb to the late 2010s). Library preparation used the immunoSEQ multiplex PCR assay. A mixture of 60 forward primers for TCR Vbeta segments and 13 reverse primers for TCR Jbeta segments was used in the multiplex PCR. TCRdb's version of the immuneACCESS table is confined to in-frame rearrangements and falls short of the full clone set. An unresolved V gene accounts for under half of the shortfall where checked; the remainder is of unknown origin. The sample contains over 150,000 clones, roughly two thirds of them found a single time. Approximately 3% of the sample goes to the ten largest clones. Sequenced material: PBMCs. These receptors were obtained from a young woman in good health and CMV-seronegative.

The chain employs TRBV5-4 and TRBJ2-3, with 9 bases fitting TRBD2. Germline lookup yields CDR1 SGHNT and CDR2 YYREEE (reference sequence). This CDR3 spans 14 amino acids. V was clipped by 6 bases and J by 0 bases; unmatched bases: 2. The CDR3 is CASTSGVSTDTQYF. Here the CDR3 DNA reads TGTGCCAGCACTAGCGGGGTAAGCACAGATACGCAGTATTTT.

The chain recombines TRBV5-1 with TRBJ2-1, with 7 bases that match TRBD2. Germline lookup yields CDR1 SGHRS and CDR2 YFSETQ. V trimming: 1 base; J trimming: 6 bases; junction bases outside the gene matches: 4. The CDR3 consists of 14 residues. The CDR3 reads CASSLSSGGNEQFF. The CDR3 DNA sequence: TGCGCCAGCAGCTTGTCTAGCGGAGGCAATGAGCAGTTCTTC. The whole variable domain, remainder taken from reference TRBV5-1 and TRBJ2-1, is KAGVTQTPRYLIKTRGQQVTLSCSPISGHRSVSWYQQTPGQGLQFLFEYFSETQRNKGNFPGRFSGRQFSNSRSEMNVSTLELGDSALYLCASSLSSGGNEQFFGPGTRLTVL.

The sample holds a few counts of this clone. The chain links TRBV4-2 to TRBJ2-1, with unresolved D. V lost 0 bases, J lost 2 bases, and 17 bases lay in between. CDR1 is LGHNA and CDR2 is YNFKEQ in the germline V gene. The CDR3 contains 18 residues. CDR3 in amino acids: CASSQDAAVWVPYNEQFF. CDR3 sequence (DNA): TGTGCCAGCAGCCAAGACGCGGCCGTCTGGGTGCCCTACAATGAGCAGTTCTTC.

This chain links TRBV30 with TRBJ2-1, with a weak D call TRBD1 (6 bases). Trimming left V 1 base short and J 5 bases short, with 9 bases between. Germline V gene sequence: CDR1 GTSNPN, CDR2 SVGIG (reference sequence). The CDR3 is 13 residues long. CDR3 DNA sequence: TGTGCCTGGAGTGGGGCAGGGGACAATGAGCAGTTCTTC. It yields the protein CAWSGAGDNEQFF.

A single count supports this clone. V and J are TRBV2 and TRBJ2-5; 9 bases match TRBD2. TRBJ2-7 explains the end of the DNA better; the J call may be wrong. The CDR3 spans 14 residues. Germline-derived CDR1 and CDR2 are SNHLY and FYNNEI. CDR3 DNA sequence: TGTGCCAGCAGTGAATCTAGCGGGGCGTACGAGCAGTACTTC. Translation gives CASSESSGAYEQYF.

This clone was counted a few times. The gene calls are TRBV4-1 and TRBJ2-5; D may be TRBD2 (6 bases). CDR3 length: 15 amino acids. CDR1 and CDR2 (germline): MGHRA, YSYEKL. The ends were cut back, 4 bases at V and 5 bases at J, with 17 bases in the middle. Here the CDR3 DNA reads TGCGCCAGCAGCCTCATCCCCGGGGGTCGGGAGACCCAGTACTTC. Residues: CASSLIPGGRETQYF.

The chain carries TRBV30 and TRBJ2-3, with TRBD2 matching over 10 bases. Per the germline V gene, CDR1 is GTSNPN and CDR2 is SVGIG (reference sequence). The trim removed 1 base at V and 8 bases at J, leaving 3 bases unmatched. The CDR3 has 13 residues. This CDR3 is CAWSASGSGTQYF. The CDR3 DNA reads as TGTGCCTGGAGTGCTAGCGGGAGTGGTACGCAGTATTTT.

The rearrangement joins TRBV5-6 to TRBJ1-3; D gene uncertain. Trimming removed 0 bases at V and 0 bases at J, with 4 bases between. The CDR3 loop spans 14 amino acids. Germline V gene sequence: CDR1 SGHDT, CDR2 YYEEEE. CDR3 coding DNA: TGTGCCAGCAGCTTGGTTAGCTCTGGAAACACCATATATTTT. Translating gives CASSLVSSGNTIYF. Variable domain in full (rest from reference TRBV5-6 and TRBJ1-3): DAGVTQSPTHLIKTRGQQVTLRCSPKSGHDTVSWYQQALGQGPQFIFQYYEEEERQRGNFPDRFSGHQFPNYSSELNVNALLLGDSALYLCASSLVSSGNTIYFGEGSWLTVV.

The chain joins TRBV4-2 to TRBJ1-1; D unclear. The CDR3 sequence is 16 residues long. The V gene's germline CDR1 is LGHNA and CDR2 YNFKEQ. V lost 0 bases and J 4 bases, leaving 15 bases between the germline ends. This CDR3 reads CASSQDATPRGTEAFF. The CDR3 DNA reads as TGTGCCAGCAGCCAAGATGCAACCCCGCGGGGCACTGAAGCTTTCTTT.

Points on this clone: The same CDR3 also results from other DNA sequences found in this sample. The V gene is TRBV5-1, the J gene TRBJ2-7, with TRBD1 matching over 9 bases. The CDR3 has 14 amino acids. The germline V gene has CDR1 SGHRS and CDR2 YFSETQ. Trimming at V came to 3 bases and at J to 2 bases, leaving 3 bases not matched to a gene. The CDR3 bases are TGCGCCAGCAGCTCGGGACAGGGTCCCTACGAGCAGTACTTC. Translating it yields CASSSGQGPYEQYF.

This sequence joins TRBV7-9 and TRBJ1-1; 7 bases align to TRBD1. The CDR3 runs to 14 residues. Trimming at V came to 3 bases and at J to 3 bases, leaving 4 bases not matched to a gene. Germline CDR1 SEHNR, CDR2 FQNEAQ (reference sequence). The CDR3 reads CASSFRDSDTEAFF. CDR3 nucleotide sequence: TGTGCCAGCAGCTTTAGGGACAGCGACACTGAAGCTTTCTTT.

The J gene is TRBJ2-7, the V gene TRBV27, with D perhaps matching TRBD2 (5 bases). Germline V lookup: CDR1 MNHEY, CDR2 SMNVEV (reference sequence). Trimming took off 7 bases at V and 2 bases at J, with 18 bases between the two ends. The CDR3 loop spans 15 amino acids. The CDR3 region has the DNA TGTGCCAGCACTCTTAGCACCCGAGGGACCTACGAGCAGTACTTC. Its protein product is CASTLSTRGTYEQYF.

The chain has TRBV6-5 and TRBJ1-1; 7 nucleotides agree with TRBD1. Trimming cost V 0 bases and J 8 bases; bases outside gene matches: 6. Germline loops: CDR1 MNHEY, CDR2 SVGAGI. This CDR3 contains 14 residues. The chain's CDR3 is CASSYSRRGLEAFF. The DNA of the CDR3 is TGTGCCAGCAGTTACTCGAGGAGGGGGCTGGAAGCTTTCTTT.

The chain links TRBV7-3 to TRBJ2-6; 7 bases align to TRBD1. The junction had 5 bases not matched to a gene; V was cut back by 5 bases and J by 1 base. Germline loops: CDR1 SGHTA, CDR2 FQGTGA. The CDR3 is 16 amino acids. CDR3 DNA: TGTGCCAGCAGCGCCCAGGGGGTATCTGGGGCCAACGTCCTGACTTTC. Protein product: CASSAQGVSGANVLTF. The full variable domain, rest sourced from reference TRBV7-3 and TRBJ2-6, is GAGVSQTPSNKVTEKGKYVELRCDPISGHTALYWYRQSLGQGPEFLIYFQGTGAADDSGLPNDRFFAVRPEGSVSTLKIQRTERGDSAVYLCASSAQGVSGANVLTFGAGSRLTVL.

V gene TRBV10-3 combines with J gene TRBJ1-1, with a tentative D call TRBD1 (6 bases). Trimming left V 4 bases short and J 0 bases short, with 12 bases between. CDR3 length equals 15 residues. CDR1 is ENHRY and CDR2 is SYGVKD in the germline V gene. CDR3 in DNA: TGTGCCATCAGTGGACACAGGGTATTGAACACTGAAGCTTTCTTT. Its translation is CAISGHRVLNTEAFF.

The chain links TRBV7-3 to TRBJ1-1, with D uncertain. The V end was cut by 6 bases, the J end by 1 base, with 9 bases between. Germline-derived CDR1 and CDR2 are SGHTA and FQGTGA. The CDR3 sequence is 13 residues long. Here the CDR3 DNA reads TGTGCCAGCAGACCTCCGGGGAACACTGAAGCTTTCTTT. The encoded protein is CASRPPGNTEAFF.

The CDR3 DNA sequence: TGTGCCACCAGCGGCTACAAACCGACAGGCATAGCGAATCAGCCCCAGCATTTT. Its protein product is CATSGYKPTGIANQPQHF. The V and J genes are TRBV15 and TRBJ1-5, with D possibly TRBD1 on 6 matching bases. V was trimmed by 5 bases and J by 4 bases, leaving 24 bases between them. From germline, CDR1 is LNHNV and CDR2 YYDKDF (reference sequence). This CDR3 comprises 18 residues.

V gene TRBV15 combines with J gene TRBJ2-2; tentatively, D is TRBD1 (5 bases). The germline gives CDR1 LNHNV, CDR2 YYDKDF (reference sequence). V dropped 0 bases and J dropped 6 bases, with 5 bases sitting between them. The CDR3 contains 13 residues. CDR3 in DNA: TGTGCCACCAGCAGAGAAGGGGCCGGGGAGCTGTTTTTT. This codes for CATSREGAGELFF.

The CDR3 region is CASSPGTGADTQYF. The CDR3 nucleotides read TGTGCCAGCAGCCCCGGGACAGGGGCAGATACGCAGTATTTT. V usage is TRBV5-6 and J usage is TRBJ2-3; 10 nucleotides align to TRBD1. The CDR3 totals 14 residues. The trim removed 4 bases at V and 4 bases at J, leaving 3 bases unmatched. CDR1 is SGHDT and CDR2 is YYEEEE in the germline V gene. Variable domain in full (rest from reference TRBV5-6 and TRBJ2-3): DAGVTQSPTHLIKTRGQQVTLRCSPKSGHDTVSWYQQALGQGPQFIFQYYEEEERQRGNFPDRFSGHQFPNYSSELNVNALLLGDSALYLCASSPGTGADTQYFGPGTRLTVL.

The rearrangement joins TRBV21-1 to TRBJ2-1; the table's D call, TRBD2, has no DNA check behind it. TRBV21-1 is tagged as a pseudogene. This CDR3 region has 10 residues. The CDR3 is CATFYNEQFF. CDR3 coding DNA: TGTGCCACCTTTTACAATGAGCAGTTCTTC.

J is TRBJ2-2 and V is TRBV7-9; D ambiguous. From germline, CDR1 is SEHNR and CDR2 FQNEAQ (reference sequence). The CDR3 length is 12 residues. Trimming removed 3 bases from V and 5 bases from J, with 4 bases in between. CDR3: CASSFSTGELFF. CDR3 DNA sequence: TGTGCCAGCAGCTTCAGTACCGGGGAGCTGTTTTTT.

This rearrangement joins TRBV9 to TRBJ1-5; unclear D gene. CDR1 and CDR2 from the germline V gene are SGDLS and YYNGEE. The CDR3 extends over 13 amino acids. The V gene lost 7 bases and the J gene lost 4 bases, with 12 bases spanning the gap. The DNA of the CDR3 is TGTGCCAGCGCGGAAGACCCTAATCAGCCCCAGCATTTT. This encodes CASAEDPNQPQHF.

J is TRBJ1-1 and V is TRBV28, with D unresolved. V was trimmed by 5 bases and J by 10 bases, leaving 14 bases between them. Looked up from germline, CDR1 is MDHEN and CDR2 is SYDVKM. The CDR3 loop spans 12 amino acids. CDR3 nucleotide sequence: TGTGCCAGCAGTGCCGGACTCAGTCGAGCTTTCTTT. This translates into CASSAGLSRAFF.

The chain couples TRBV4-3 to TRBJ1-5; D is undetermined. The CDR3 sequence is 16 residues long. Per germline, CDR1 LGHNA and CDR2 YSLEER. With 0 bases removed from V and 6 bases from J, the gap between germline ends came to 15 bases. In DNA form, the CDR3 reads TGCGCCAGCAGCCAAGATTACCCCGTAACGCGTCAGCCCCAGCATTTT. It yields the protein CASSQDYPVTRQPQHF.

The chain has TRBV28 and TRBJ1-2; no reliable D call. The length of the CDR3 is 13 residues. Germline V gene sequence: CDR1 MDHEN, CDR2 SYDVKM. Trimming left V 8 bases short and J 8 bases short, with 18 bases between. CDR3 bases: TGTGCCAGCGCTGGAGACCCTAGACGGGGCTACACCTTC. Encoded protein: CASAGDPRRGYTF.

This clone was observed a few times. This chain uses TRBV7-2 with TRBJ2-1; TRBD1 matches 12 bases. The V gene's germline CDR1 is SGHTA and CDR2 FQGNSA. The CDR3 has 15 amino acids. Trimming removed 5 bases from V and 7 bases from J; junction bases left unmatched: 6. The CDR3 nucleotides are TGTGCCAGCAGCCAACCGGGACAGGGGGCAAATGAGCAGTTCTTC. Translating gives CASSQPGQGANEQFF.